This is a list of T cell receptor beta chains from one sample in a study of regulatory T cells in long-lasting Graves disease. TCRdb used MiXCR to reprocess the multiplex PCR reads, holding one entry per CDR3 protein. The sample contains more than 650,000 distinct CDR3 sequences, about 30% of which appear only once. Specimen: peripheral blood mononuclear cells (PBMCs), collected when the disease was refractory, from a patient treated with antithyroid drugs. The receptors were sampled from a female donor with Graves disease. Both conserved end residues are part of each CDR3. The D gene is left open where the match is weak. Clone size is stated in some rows and not others, as once, few, many or a class when expanded.

size,length,V,J,D,CDR3,DNA
.,14,TRBV13,TRBJ2-5,.,CASSLSILLETQYF,TGTGCCAGCAGCTTAAGTATCCTCCTAGAGACCCAGTACTTC
many,14,TRBV28,TRBJ2-7,.,CASRSPGFGYEQYF,TGTGCCAGCCGGTCACCCGGTTTCGGCTACGAGCAGTACTTC
.,13,TRBV20-1,TRBJ1-1,TRBD1,CSAYRGRNTEAFF,TGCAGTGCTTACAGGGGGAGGAACACTGAAGCTTTCTTT
.,16,TRBV6-1,TRBJ2-1,TRBD2,CAKPLRASGVYNEQFF,TGTGCCAAACCATTACGGGCTAGCGGGGTTTACAATGAGCAGTTCTTC
.,15,TRBV6-1,TRBJ2-5,.,CASTRIPRETETQYF,TGTGCCAGCACGCGGATACCACGGGAGACCGAGACCCAGTACTTC
few,15,TRBV11-2,TRBJ2-2,.,CASSLWTVNTGELFF,TGTGCCAGCAGCTTATGGACAGTTAACACCGGGGAGCTGTTTTTT
many,12,TRBV12-3/TRBV12-4,TRBJ2-7,TRBD1,CASSFSGGEQYF,TGTGCCAGCAGTTTCTCAGGGGGCGAGCAGTACTTC
.,16,TRBV29-1,TRBJ1-1,.,CSVAEGDIWRLTEAFF,TGCAGCGTTGCTGAAGGGGACATCTGGAGGTTGACTGAAGCTTTCTTT
few,19,TRBV20-1,TRBJ1-4,TRBD1,CSASETGTGGSVTNEKLFF,TGCAGTGCTAGTGAAACCGGGACAGGGGGCTCGGTCACTAATGAAAAACTGTTTTTT
few,14,TRBV5-1,TRBJ2-5,TRBD1,CASSLKGQGETQYF,TGCGCCAGCAGCTTGAAGGGACAGGGAGAGACCCAGTACTTC
.,14,TRBV3-1,TRBJ2-7,TRBD2,CASSRSGTGYEQYF,TGTGCCAGCAGCCGTAGCGGGACGGGCTACGAGCAGTACTTC
few,18,TRBV29-1,TRBJ1-1,TRBD1,CSVANARQGRAKNTEAFF,TGCAGCGTTGCCAACGCCCGACAGGGGAGGGCAAAGAACACTGAAGCTTTCTTT
few,16,TRBV6-1,TRBJ2-2,.,CASNPTGTGNTGELFF,TGTGCCAGCAATCCTACCGGGACTGGGAACACCGGGGAGCTGTTTTTT
.,17,TRBV19,TRBJ1-5,TRBD1,CASSIIPGQGGNQPQHF,TGTGCCAGTAGTATCATACCGGGACAGGGGGGCAATCAGCCCCAGCATTTT
.,15,TRBV6-1,TRBJ1-5,TRBD1,CASSDRDGGYQPQHF,TGCGCCAGCAGCGACAGGGATGGCGGCTATCAGCCCCAGCATTTT
.,15,TRBV11-2,TRBJ2-5,TRBD2,CASSLVSGRMKTQYF,TGTGCCAGCAGCTTAGTTAGCGGGAGAATGAAGACCCAGTACTTC
.,14,TRBV12-5,TRBJ1-1,.,CASGSGTLNTEAFF,TGTGCTAGTGGCTCCGGGACATTGAACACTGAAGCTTTCTTT
.,15,TRBV28,TRBJ1-5,TRBD1,CASSLETGGWQPQHF,TGTGCCAGCAGTTTAGAGACAGGGGGCTGGCAGCCCCAGCATTTT
many,15,TRBV11-2,TRBJ1-4,.,CASSLTGKTNEKLFF,TGTGCCAGCAGCCTCACAGGGAAGACGAATGAAAAACTGTTTTTT
few,15,TRBV20-1,TRBJ1-6,.,CSAQGPSSYNSPLHF,TGCAGTGCCCAGGGGCCCAGCTCCTATAATTCACCCCTCCACTTT
.,15,TRBV9,TRBJ1-2,.,CASSVEGGRGYGYTF,TGTGCCAGCAGCGTAGAAGGGGGGCGCGGCTATGGCTACACCTTC
many,12,TRBV12-3/TRBV12-4,TRBJ1-5,.,CASRTGEQPQHF,TGTGCCAGCAGGACAGGAGAACAGCCCCAGCATTTT
many,15,TRBV2,TRBJ1-3,TRBD1,CASSGQGLSGNTIYF,TGTGCCAGCAGTGGACAGGGGCTCTCTGGAAACACCATATATTTT
few,11,TRBV12-3/TRBV12-4,TRBJ2-7,.,CASSPQGRLYF,TGTGCCAGCAGTCCTCAGGGCCGTCTGTACTTC
few,15,TRBV5-5,TRBJ1-4,.,CASSLLGGTNEKLFF,TGTGCCAGCAGCTTGTTAGGGGGAACTAATGAAAAACTGTTTTTT
.,18,TRBV9,TRBJ2-5,TRBD2,CASSVALGTSGREETQYF,TGTGCCAGCAGCGTAGCTCTCGGGACTAGCGGGAGGGAGGAGACCCAGTACTTC
.,12,TRBV6-1,TRBJ2-7,.,CASSESVYEQYF,TGTGCCAGCAGTGAATCAGTCTACGAGCAGTACTTC
few,14,TRBV11-2,TRBJ2-7,.,CASSLERGTVEQYF,TGTGCCAGCAGCTTAGAGCGGGGCACCGTCGAGCAGTACTTC
.,15,TRBV19,TRBJ1-3,.,CASSIDHSSGNTIYF,TGTGCCAGTAGTATAGATCATTCATCTGGAAACACCATATATTTT
.,14,TRBV29-1,TRBJ1-2,.,CSVEDRVFTWGYTF,TGCAGCGTTGAAGATCGGGTGTTTACGTGGGGCTACACCTTC
few,13,TRBV29-1,TRBJ1-5,.,CSVEEGSGQPQHF,TGCAGCGTTGAAGAGGGTTCGGGTCAGCCCCAGCATTTT
.,14,TRBV5-1,TRBJ1-5,.,CASSLDRTNQPQHF,TGCGCCAGCAGCTTGGACAGAACCAATCAGCCCCAGCATTTT
.,12,TRBV20-1,TRBJ2-7,.,CSAGPRGYEQYF,TGCAGTGCTGGGCCCAGGGGCTACGAGCAGTACTTC
.,16,TRBV19,TRBJ2-7,.,CASSHLGTGSSYEQYF,TGTGCCAGTAGTCACCTTGGGACGGGATCGTCCTACGAGCAGTACTTC
few,14,TRBV4-1,TRBJ1-2,.,CASSGGQGRDGYTF,TGCGCCAGCAGCGGAGGGCAGGGGAGGGATGGCTACACCTTC
many,15,TRBV6-5,TRBJ1-5,.,CASSYEGVGNQPQHF,TGTGCCAGCAGTTACGAGGGGGTGGGTAATCAGCCCCAGCATTTT
many,14,TRBV12-3/TRBV12-4,TRBJ1-6,.,CASNAAVGETPLHF,TGTGCCAGCAATGCGGCAGTGGGGGAGACACCCCTCCACTTT
.,14,TRBV19,TRBJ2-2,TRBD2,CASGTIAGAGELFF,TGTGCCAGCGGGACTATCGCTGGGGCCGGGGAGCTGTTTTTT
many,13,TRBV2,TRBJ2-1,.,CASSDSRSNEQFF,TGTGCCAGCAGTGATAGTAGGTCCAATGAGCAGTTCTTC
.,14,TRBV5-1,TRBJ2-7,TRBD2,CASSLGAGEREQYF,TGCGCCAGCAGCTTGGGGGCGGGAGAACGCGAGCAGTACTTC
.,14,TRBV12-3/TRBV12-4,TRBJ1-5,.,CASSLSGPDQPQHF,TGTGCCAGCAGTTTATCCGGACCTGATCAGCCCCAGCATTTT
.,15,TRBV29-1,TRBJ1-2,TRBD1,CSVVTGESEDYGYTF,TGCAGCGTTGTGACAGGGGAAAGTGAGGACTATGGCTACACCTTC
.,14,TRBV6-5,TRBJ1-1,TRBD1,CASSYRGTDTEAFF,TGTGCCAGCAGTTACAGAGGGACAGACACTGAAGCTTTCTTT
.,16,TRBV18,TRBJ1-2,TRBD1,CASSPPGRGDSYGYTF,TGTGCCAGCTCACCACCGGGAAGAGGGGACAGCTATGGCTACACCTTC
.,15,TRBV20-1,TRBJ2-5,TRBD2,CSAAVGGRGGETQYF,TGCAGTGCAGCAGTGGGCGGGAGGGGTGGAGAGACCCAGTACTTC